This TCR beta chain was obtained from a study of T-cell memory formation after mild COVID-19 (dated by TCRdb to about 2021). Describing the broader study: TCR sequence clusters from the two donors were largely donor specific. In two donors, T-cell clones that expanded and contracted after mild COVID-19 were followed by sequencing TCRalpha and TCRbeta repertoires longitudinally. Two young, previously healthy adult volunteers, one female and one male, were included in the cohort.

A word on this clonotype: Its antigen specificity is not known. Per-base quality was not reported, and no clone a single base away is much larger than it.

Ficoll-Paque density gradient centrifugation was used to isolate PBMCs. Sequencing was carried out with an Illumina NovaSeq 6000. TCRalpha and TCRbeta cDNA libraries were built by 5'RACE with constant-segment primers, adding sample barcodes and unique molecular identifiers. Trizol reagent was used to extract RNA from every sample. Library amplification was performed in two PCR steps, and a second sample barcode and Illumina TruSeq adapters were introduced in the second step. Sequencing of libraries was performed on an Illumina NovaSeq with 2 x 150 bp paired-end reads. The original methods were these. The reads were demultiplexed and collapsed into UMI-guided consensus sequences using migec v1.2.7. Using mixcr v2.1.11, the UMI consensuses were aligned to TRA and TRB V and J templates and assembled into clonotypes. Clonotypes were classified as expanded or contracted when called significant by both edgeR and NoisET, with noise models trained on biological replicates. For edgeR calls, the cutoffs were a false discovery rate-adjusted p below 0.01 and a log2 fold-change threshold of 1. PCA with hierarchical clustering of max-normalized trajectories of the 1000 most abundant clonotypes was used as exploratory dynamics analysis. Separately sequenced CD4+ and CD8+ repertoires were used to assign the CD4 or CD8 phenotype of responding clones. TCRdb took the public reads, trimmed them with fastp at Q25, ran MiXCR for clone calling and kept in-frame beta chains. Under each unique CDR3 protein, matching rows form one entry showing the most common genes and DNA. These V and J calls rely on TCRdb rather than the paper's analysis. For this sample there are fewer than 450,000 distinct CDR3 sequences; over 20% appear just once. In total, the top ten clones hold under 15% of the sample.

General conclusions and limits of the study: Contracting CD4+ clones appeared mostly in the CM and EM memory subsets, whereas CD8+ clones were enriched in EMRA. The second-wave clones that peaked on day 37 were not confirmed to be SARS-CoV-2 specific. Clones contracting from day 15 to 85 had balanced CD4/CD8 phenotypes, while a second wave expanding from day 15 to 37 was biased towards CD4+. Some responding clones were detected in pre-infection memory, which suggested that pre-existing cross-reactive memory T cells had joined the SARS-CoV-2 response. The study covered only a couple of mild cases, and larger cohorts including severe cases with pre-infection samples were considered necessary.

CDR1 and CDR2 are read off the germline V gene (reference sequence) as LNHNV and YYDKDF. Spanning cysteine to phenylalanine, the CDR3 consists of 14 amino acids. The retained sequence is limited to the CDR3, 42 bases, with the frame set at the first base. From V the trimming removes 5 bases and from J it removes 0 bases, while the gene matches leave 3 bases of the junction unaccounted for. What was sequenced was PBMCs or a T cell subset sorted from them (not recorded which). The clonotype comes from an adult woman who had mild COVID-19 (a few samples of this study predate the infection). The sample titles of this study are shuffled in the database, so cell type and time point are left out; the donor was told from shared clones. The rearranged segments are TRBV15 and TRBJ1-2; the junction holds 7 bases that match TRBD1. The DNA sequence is TGTGCCACCAGCGAAGACAGGGCTAACTATGGCTACACCTTC. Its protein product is CATSEDRANYGYTF. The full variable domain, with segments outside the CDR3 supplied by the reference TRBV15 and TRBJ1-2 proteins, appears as DAMVIQNPRYQVTQFGKPVTLSCSQTLNHNVMYWYQQKSSQAPKLLFHYYDKDFNNEADTPDNFQSRRPNTSFCFLDIRSPGLGDTAMYLCATSEDRANYGYTFGSGTRLTVV.